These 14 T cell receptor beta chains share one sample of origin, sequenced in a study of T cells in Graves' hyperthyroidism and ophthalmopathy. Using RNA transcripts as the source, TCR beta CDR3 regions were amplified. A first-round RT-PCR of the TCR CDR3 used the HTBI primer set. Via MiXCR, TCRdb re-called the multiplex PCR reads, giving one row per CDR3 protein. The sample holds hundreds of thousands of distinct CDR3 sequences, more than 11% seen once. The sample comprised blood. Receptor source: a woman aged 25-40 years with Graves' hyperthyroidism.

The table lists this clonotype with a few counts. CDR3 protein: CSARDGLLLEQFF. The CDR3 DNA sequence: TGCAGTGCTAGAGATGGGCTACTACTAGAGCAGTTCTTC. The chain recombines TRBV20-1 with TRBJ2-1; D unclear. This CDR3 spans 13 amino acids. CDR1 is DFQATT and CDR2 is SNEGSKA in the germline V gene (reference sequence). Trimming removed 0 bases from V and 10 bases from J, with 13 bases in between.

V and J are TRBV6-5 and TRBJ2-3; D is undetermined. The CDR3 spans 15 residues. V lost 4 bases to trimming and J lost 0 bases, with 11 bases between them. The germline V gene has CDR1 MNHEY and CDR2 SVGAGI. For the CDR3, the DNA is TGTGCCAGCAGTTTGTCCAGATCTAGCACAGATACGCAGTATTTT. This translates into CASSLSRSSTDTQYF.

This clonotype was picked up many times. CDR3 residues: CASSLDPARGVTDTQYF. In DNA, the CDR3 is TGTGCCAGCAGCTTAGACCCCGCCCGGGGTGTGACAGATACGCAGTATTTT. The chain combines TRBV7-9 with TRBJ2-3; D may be TRBD2 (5 bases). V gave up 1 base and J gave up 3 bases, with 17 bases separating them. This CDR3 spans 17 amino acids. Germline CDR1 and CDR2: SEHNR and FQNEAQ (reference sequence).

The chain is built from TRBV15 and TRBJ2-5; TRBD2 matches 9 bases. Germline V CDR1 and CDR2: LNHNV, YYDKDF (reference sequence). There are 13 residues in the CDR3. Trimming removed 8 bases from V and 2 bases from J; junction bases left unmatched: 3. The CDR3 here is CATVAGDQETQYF. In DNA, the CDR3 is TGTGCCACCGTAGCGGGGGATCAAGAGACCCAGTACTTC. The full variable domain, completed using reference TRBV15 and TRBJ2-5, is DAMVIQNPRYQVTQFGKPVTLSCSQTLNHNVMYWYQQKSSQAPKLLFHYYDKDFNNEADTPDNFQSRRPNTSFCFLDIRSPGLGDTAMYLCATVAGDQETQYFGPGTRLLVL.

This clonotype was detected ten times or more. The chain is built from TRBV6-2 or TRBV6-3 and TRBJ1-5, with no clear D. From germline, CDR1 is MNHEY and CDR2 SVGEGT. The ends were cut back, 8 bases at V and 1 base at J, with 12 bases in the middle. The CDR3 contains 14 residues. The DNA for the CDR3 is TGTGCCAGCGCTGTCTGGGCGAGCAATCAGCCCCAGCATTTT. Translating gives CASAVWASNQPQHF.

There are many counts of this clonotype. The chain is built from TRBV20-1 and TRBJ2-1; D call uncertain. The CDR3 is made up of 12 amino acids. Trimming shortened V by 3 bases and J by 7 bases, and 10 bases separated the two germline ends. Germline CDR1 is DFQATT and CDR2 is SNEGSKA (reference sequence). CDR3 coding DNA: TGCAGTGCTAGTCTCTCTGGGAATGAGCAGTTCTTC. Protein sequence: CSASLSGNEQFF.

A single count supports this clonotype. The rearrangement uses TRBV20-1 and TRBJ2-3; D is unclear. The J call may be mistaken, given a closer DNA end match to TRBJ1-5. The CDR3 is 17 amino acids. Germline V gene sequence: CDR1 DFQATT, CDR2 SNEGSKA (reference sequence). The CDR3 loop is CSARFALRESTEHTQHF. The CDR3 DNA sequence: TGCAGTGCTAGATTCGCGCTCCGGGAATCGACCGAACATACGCAGCATTTT.

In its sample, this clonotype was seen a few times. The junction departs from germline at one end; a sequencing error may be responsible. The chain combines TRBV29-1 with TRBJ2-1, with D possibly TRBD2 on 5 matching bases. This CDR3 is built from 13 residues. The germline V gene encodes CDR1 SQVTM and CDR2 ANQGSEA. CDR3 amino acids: CNVEAPGGDEQFF. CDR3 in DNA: TGCAACGTTGAAGCCCCAGGAGGCGATGAGCAGTTCTTC.

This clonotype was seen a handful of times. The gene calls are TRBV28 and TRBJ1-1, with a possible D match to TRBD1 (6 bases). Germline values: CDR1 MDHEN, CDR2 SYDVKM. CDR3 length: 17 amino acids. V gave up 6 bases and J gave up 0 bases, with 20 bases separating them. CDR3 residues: CASRRGGGRTMNTEAFF. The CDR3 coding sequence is TGTGCCAGCAGGAGGGGGGGGGGGCGGACTATGAACACTGAAGCTTTCTTT. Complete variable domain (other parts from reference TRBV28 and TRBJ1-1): DVKVTQSSRYLVKRTGEKVFLECVQDMDHENMFWYRQDPGLGLRLIYFSYDVKMKEKGDIPEGYSVSREKKERFSLILESASTNQTSMYLCASRRGGGRTMNTEAFFGQGTRLTVV.

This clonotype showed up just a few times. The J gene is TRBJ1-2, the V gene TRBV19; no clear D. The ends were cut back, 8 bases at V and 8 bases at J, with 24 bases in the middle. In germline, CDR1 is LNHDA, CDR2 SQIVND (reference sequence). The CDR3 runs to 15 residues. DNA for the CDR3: TGTGCCAGTCAAACCCAGTCCGCTCTCGTTGGCGGCTACACCTTC. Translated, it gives CASQTQSALVGGYTF.

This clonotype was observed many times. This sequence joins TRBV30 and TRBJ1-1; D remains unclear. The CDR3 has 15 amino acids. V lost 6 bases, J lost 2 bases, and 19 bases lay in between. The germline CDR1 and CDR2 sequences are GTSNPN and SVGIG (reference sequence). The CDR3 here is CACRSPGGSNTEAFF. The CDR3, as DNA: TGTGCCTGCCGCTCCCCAGGAGGGTCCAACACTGAAGCTTTCTTT.

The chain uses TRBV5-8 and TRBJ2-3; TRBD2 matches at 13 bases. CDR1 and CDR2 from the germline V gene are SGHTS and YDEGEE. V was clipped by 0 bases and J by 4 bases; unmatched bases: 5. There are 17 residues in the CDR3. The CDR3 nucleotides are TGTGCCAGCAGCTTGGGTAGACTAGCGGGAGGAGCAGATACGCAGTATTTT. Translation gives CASSLGRLAGGADTQYF.

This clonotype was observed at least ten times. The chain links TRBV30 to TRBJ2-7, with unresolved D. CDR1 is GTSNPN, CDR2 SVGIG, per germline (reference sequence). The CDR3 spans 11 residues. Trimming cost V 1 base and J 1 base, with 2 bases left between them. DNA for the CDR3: TGTGCCTGGAGTGGGTCCTACGAGCAGTACTTC. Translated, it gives CAWSGSYEQYF.

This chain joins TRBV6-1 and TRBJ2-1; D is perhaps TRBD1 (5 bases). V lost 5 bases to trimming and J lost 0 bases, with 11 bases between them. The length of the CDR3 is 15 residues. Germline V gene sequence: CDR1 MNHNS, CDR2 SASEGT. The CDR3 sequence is CASSSGFSSYNEQFF. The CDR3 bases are TGTGCCAGCAGTTCAGGGTTTAGCTCCTACAATGAGCAGTTCTTC.